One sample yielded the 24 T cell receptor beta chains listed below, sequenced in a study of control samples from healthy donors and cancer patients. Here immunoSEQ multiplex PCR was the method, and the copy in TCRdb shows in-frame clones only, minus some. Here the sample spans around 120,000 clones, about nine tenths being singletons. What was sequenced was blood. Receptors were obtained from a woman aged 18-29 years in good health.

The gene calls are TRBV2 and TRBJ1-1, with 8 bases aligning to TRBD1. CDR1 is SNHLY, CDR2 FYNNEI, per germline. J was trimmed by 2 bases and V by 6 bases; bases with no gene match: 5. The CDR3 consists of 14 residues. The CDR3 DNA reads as TGTGCCAGCAGCCCGCAGGGGGCAAACACTGAAGCTTTCTTT. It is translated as CASSPQGANTEAFF.

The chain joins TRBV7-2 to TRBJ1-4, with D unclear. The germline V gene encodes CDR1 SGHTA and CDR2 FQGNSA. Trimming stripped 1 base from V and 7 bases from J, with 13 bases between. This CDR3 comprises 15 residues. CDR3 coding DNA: TGTGCCAGCAGCTTAGTGGTCTCGGTTTCTGAAAAACTGTTTTTT. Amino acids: CASSLVVSVSEKLFF.

The CDR3 sequence: CASSQVWGGAGELFF. In nucleotides, the CDR3 is TGCGCCAGCAGCCAAGTATGGGGAGGGGCCGGGGAGCTGTTTTTT. This chain connects TRBV4-3 to TRBJ2-2; 7 positions agree with TRBD2. The V and J ends lost 1 base and 6 bases, in that order; junction bases with no gene match: 5. Germline assignment: CDR1 LGHNA and CDR2 YSLEER. This CDR3 has 15 residues.

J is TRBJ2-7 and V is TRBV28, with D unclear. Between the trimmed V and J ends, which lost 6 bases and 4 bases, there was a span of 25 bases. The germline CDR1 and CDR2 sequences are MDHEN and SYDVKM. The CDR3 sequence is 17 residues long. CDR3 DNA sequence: TGTGCCAGCAGGTCCTTACTGGCTAGTGACACCCTTTACGAGCAGTACTTC. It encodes CASRSLLASDTLYEQYF.

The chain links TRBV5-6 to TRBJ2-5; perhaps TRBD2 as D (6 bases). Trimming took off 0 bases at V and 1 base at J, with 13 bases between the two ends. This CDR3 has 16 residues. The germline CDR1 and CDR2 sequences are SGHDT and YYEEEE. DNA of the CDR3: TGTGCCAGCAGCTTGGACGGGGGAGTAGTCCAAGAGACCCAGTACTTC. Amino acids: CASSLDGGVVQETQYF. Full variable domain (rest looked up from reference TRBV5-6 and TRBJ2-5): DAGVTQSPTHLIKTRGQQVTLRCSPKSGHDTVSWYQQALGQGPQFIFQYYEEEERQRGNFPDRFSGHQFPNYSSELNVNALLLGDSALYLCASSLDGGVVQETQYFGPGTRLLVL.

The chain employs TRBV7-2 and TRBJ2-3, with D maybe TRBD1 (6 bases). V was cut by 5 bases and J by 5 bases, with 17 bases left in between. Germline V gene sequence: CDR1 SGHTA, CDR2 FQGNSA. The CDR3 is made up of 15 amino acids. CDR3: CASSPRAGAGDTQYF. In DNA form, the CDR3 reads TGTGCCAGCAGCCCACGGGCAGGGGCAGGAGATACGCAGTATTTT.

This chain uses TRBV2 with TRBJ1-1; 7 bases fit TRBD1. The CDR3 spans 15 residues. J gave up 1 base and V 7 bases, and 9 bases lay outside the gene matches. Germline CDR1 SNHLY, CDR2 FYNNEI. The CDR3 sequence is CASTRDSNKNTEAFF. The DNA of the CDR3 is TGTGCCAGCACCCGGGACAGCAACAAGAACACTGAAGCTTTCTTT. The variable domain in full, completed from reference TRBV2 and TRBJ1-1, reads EPEVTQTPSHQVTQMGQEVILRCVPISNHLYFYWYRQILGQKVEFLVSFYNNEISEKSEIFDDQFSVERPDGSNFTLKIRSTKLEDSAMYFCASTRDSNKNTEAFFGQGTRLTVV.

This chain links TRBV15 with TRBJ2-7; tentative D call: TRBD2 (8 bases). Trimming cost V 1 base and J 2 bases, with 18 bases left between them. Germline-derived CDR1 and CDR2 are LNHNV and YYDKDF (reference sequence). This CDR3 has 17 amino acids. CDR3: CATSRGGNRGLAYEQYF. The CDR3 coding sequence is TGTGCCACCAGCAGAGGGGGGAACAGGGGACTAGCCTACGAGCAGTACTTC.

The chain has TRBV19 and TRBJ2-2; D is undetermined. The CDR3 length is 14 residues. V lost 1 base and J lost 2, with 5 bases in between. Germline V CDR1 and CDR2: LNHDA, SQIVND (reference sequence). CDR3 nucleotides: TGTGCCAGTAGTATAGTGGCCAACACCGGGGAGCTGTTTTTT. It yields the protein CASSIVANTGELFF.

The DNA for the CDR3 is TGTGCCAGCAGCGTAGACGTCAAACTCGATACGCAGTATTTT. This codes for CASSVDVKLDTQYF. V usage is TRBV9 and J usage is TRBJ2-3, with D unclear. This CDR3 is built from 14 residues. Germline V gene data show CDR1 as SGDLS and CDR2 as YYNGEE. Trimming shortened V by 0 bases and J by 6 bases, and 11 bases separated the two germline ends.

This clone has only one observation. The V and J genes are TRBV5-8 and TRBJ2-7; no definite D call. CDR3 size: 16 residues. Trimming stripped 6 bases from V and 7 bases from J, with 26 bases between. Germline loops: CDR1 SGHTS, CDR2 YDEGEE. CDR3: CASTPFLVLRDREQYF. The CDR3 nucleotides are TGTGCCAGCACCCCTTTCCTCGTCCTTAGGGATCGGGAGCAGTACTTC.

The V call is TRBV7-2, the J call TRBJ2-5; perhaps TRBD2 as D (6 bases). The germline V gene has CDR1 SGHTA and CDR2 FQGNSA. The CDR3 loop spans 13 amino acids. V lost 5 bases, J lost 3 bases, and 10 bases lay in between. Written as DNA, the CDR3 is TGTGCCAGCAGCCGGGACTCAAAAGAGACCCAGTACTTC. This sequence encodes CASSRDSKETQYF.

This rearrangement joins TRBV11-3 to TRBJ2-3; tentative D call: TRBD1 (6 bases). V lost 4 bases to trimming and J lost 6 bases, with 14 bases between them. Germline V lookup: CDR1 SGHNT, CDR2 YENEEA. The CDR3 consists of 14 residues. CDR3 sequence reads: CASSSGAYRDTQYF. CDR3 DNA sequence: TGTGCCAGCAGCTCAGGGGCCTACCGTGATACGCAGTATTTT.

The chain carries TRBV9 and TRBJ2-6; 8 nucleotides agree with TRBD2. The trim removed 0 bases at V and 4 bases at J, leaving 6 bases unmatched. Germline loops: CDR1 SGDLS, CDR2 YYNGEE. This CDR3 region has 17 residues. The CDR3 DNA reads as TGTGCCAGCAGCGTAGCCGCGGGAGGCACCGGGGCCAACGTCCTGACTTTC. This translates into CASSVAAGGTGANVLTF.

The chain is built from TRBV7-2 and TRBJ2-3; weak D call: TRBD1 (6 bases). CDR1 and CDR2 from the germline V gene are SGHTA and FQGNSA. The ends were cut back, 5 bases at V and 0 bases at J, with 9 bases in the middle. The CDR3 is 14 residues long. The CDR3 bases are TGTGCCAGCAGCGAGGGACACAGCACAGATACGCAGTATTTT. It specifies CASSEGHSTDTQYF.

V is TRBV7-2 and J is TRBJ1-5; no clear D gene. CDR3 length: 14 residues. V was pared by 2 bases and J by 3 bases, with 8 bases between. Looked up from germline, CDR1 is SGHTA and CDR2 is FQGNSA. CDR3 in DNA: TGTGCCAGCAGCTTAACCCCTACCAATCAGCCCCAGCATTTT. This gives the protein CASSLTPTNQPQHF.

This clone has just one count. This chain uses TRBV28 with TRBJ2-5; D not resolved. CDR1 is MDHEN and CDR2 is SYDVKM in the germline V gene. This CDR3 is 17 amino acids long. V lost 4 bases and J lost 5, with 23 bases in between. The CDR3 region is CASSSNSYTTRGETQYF. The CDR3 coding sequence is TGTGCCAGCAGTTCTAACTCCTACACGACGCGTGGGGAGACCCAGTACTTC.

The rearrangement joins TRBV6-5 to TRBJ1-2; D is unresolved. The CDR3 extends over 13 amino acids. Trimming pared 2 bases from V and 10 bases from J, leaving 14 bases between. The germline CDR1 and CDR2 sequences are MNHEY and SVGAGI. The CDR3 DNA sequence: TGTGCCAGCAGTTACCGGGAGGAGACAAACTACACCTTC. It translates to CASSYREETNYTF.

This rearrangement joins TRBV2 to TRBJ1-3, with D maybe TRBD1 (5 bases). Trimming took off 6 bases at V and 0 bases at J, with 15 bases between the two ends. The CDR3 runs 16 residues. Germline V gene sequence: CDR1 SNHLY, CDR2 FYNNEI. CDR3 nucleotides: TGTGCCAGCAGGACCCAGGGTGAGGGCTCTGGAAACACCATATATTTT. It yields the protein CASRTQGEGSGNTIYF.

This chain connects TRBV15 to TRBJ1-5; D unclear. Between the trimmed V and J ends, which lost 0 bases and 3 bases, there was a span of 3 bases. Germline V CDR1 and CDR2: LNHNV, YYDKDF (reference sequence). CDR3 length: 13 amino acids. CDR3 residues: CATSRDNNQPQHF. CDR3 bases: TGTGCCACCAGCAGAGATAACAATCAGCCCCAGCATTTT.

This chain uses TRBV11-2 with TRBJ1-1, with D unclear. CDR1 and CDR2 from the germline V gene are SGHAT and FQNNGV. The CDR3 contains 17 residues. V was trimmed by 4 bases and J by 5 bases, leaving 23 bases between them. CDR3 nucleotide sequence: TGTGCCAGCAGCTCCCCTGTGGAGAGCCGGAGACGGACTGAAGCTTTCTTT. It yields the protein CASSSPVESRRRTEAFF.

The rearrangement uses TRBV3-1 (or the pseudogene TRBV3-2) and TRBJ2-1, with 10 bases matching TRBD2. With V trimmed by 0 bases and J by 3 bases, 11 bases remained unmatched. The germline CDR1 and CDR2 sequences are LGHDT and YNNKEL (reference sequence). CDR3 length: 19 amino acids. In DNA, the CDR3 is TGTGCCAGCAGCCAAGAGGGTAGCGGGAGGTTGTCTTGCTACAATGAGCAGTTCTTC. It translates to CASSQEGSGRLSCYNEQFF.

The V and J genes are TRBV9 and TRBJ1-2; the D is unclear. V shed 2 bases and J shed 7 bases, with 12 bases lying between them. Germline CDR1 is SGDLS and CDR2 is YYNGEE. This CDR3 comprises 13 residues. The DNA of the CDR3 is TGTGCCAGCAGCGTTTCGCCAAAGTCTGGCTACACCTTC. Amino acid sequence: CASSVSPKSGYTF.

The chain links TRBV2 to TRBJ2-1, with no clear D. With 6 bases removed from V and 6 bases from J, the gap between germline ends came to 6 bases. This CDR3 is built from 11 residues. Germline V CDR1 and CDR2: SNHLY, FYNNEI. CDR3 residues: CASRRLNEQFF. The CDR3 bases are TGTGCCAGCAGGCGGCTCAATGAGCAGTTCTTC.